A selection of T cell receptor beta chains follows, all from one sample in a study of T cell responses to AZD1222 COVID-19 vaccine. Here immunoSEQ multiplex PCR was the method, and the copy in TCRdb shows in-frame clones only, minus some. The table records over 100,000 clones, 85% to 90% of them present only once. The sequencing here drew on peripheral blood, taken on day 0 of AZD1222 vaccination. The source of these receptors is an adult in good health. Both conserved end residues are part of each CDR3. Fields, in order: CDR3 protein, CDR3 DNA, V gene, clone size, J gene, D gene, CDR3 length. The D gene is left open where the match is weak. The size of a clone is reported for some rows only, either as once, few or many, or as a class for expanded clones.

CDR3 protein: CASSLPAGGSWSYEQYF
CDR3 DNA: TGCGCCAGCAGCTTGCCAGCGGGAGGTAGTTGGTCCTACGAGCAGTACTTC
V gene: TRBV5-1
clone size: -
J gene: TRBJ2-7
D gene: TRBD2
CDR3 length: 17

CDR3 protein: CASSKGTPTDTQYF
CDR3 DNA: TGCGCCAGCAGCAAGGGGACACCCACAGATACGCAGTATTTT
V gene: TRBV5-1
clone size: few
J gene: TRBJ2-3
D gene: -
CDR3 length: 14

CDR3 protein: CASSPEGGRAYEQYF
CDR3 DNA: TGCGCCAGCAGTCCGGAGGGCGGCAGAGCCTACGAGCAGTACTTC
V gene: TRBV4-1
clone size: -
J gene: TRBJ2-7
D gene: -
CDR3 length: 15

CDR3 protein: CASREGATAEKLFF
CDR3 DNA: TGTGCCAGCAGGGAGGGGGCGACAGCTGAAAAACTGTTTTTT
V gene: TRBV2
clone size: -
J gene: TRBJ1-4
D gene: TRBD1
CDR3 length: 14

CDR3 protein: CASSPLVGVRQSPLHF
CDR3 DNA: TGTGCCAGCAGCCCCTTGGTTGGGGTCCGCCAATCACCCCTCCACTTT
V gene: TRBV14
clone size: -
J gene: TRBJ1-6
D gene: -
CDR3 length: 16

CDR3 protein: CASSPSGQGNQPQHF
CDR3 DNA: TGTGCCAGCAGTCCCTCGGGGCAGGGTAATCAGCCCCAGCATTTT
V gene: TRBV27
clone size: -
J gene: TRBJ1-5
D gene: -
CDR3 length: 15

CDR3 protein: CASTLGWGSQTQYF
CDR3 DNA: TGTGCCAGCACCTTAGGCTGGGGATCTCAGACCCAGTACTTC
V gene: TRBV2
clone size: -
J gene: TRBJ2-5
D gene: -
CDR3 length: 14

CDR3 protein: CASSLYRVEAFF
CDR3 DNA: TGTGCCAGCAGTTTGTACAGGGTGGAAGCTTTCTTT
V gene: TRBV28
clone size: -
J gene: TRBJ1-1
D gene: -
CDR3 length: 12

CDR3 protein: CASSVGSGSRETQYF
CDR3 DNA: TGTGCCAGCAGCGTAGGTAGCGGGAGTAGGGAGACCCAGTACTTC
V gene: TRBV9
clone size: -
J gene: TRBJ2-5
D gene: TRBD2
CDR3 length: 15

CDR3 protein: CASSILVGDTQYF
CDR3 DNA: TGTGCCAGCAGTATTCTAGTCGGAGATACGCAGTATTTT
V gene: TRBV2
clone size: -
J gene: TRBJ2-3
D gene: -
CDR3 length: 13

CDR3 protein: CASRAGQLNTEAFF
CDR3 DNA: TGTGCCAGCAGGGCCGGACAGTTGAACACTGAAGCTTTCTTT
V gene: TRBV6-5
clone size: -
J gene: TRBJ1-1
D gene: -
CDR3 length: 14

CDR3 protein: CASRPAGGAYEQYF
CDR3 DNA: TGTGCCAGCAGACCAGCGGGGGGGGCCTACGAGCAGTACTTC
V gene: TRBV6-5
clone size: -
J gene: TRBJ2-7
D gene: TRBD2
CDR3 length: 14

CDR3 protein: CASSYPSTNEQFF
CDR3 DNA: TGTGCCAGCAGTTACCCGTCGACAAATGAGCAGTTCTTC
V gene: TRBV6-5
clone size: -
J gene: TRBJ2-1
D gene: -
CDR3 length: 13

CDR3 protein: CASKGVNTEAFF
CDR3 DNA: TGTGCCAGCAAGGGGGTGAACACTGAAGCTTTCTTT
V gene: TRBV2
clone size: -
J gene: TRBJ1-1
D gene: -
CDR3 length: 12

CDR3 protein: CASSYSPAGGPGGELFF
CDR3 DNA: TGTGCCAGCAGTTATAGCCCGGCGGGGGGGCCAGGCGGGGAGCTGTTTTTT
V gene: TRBV6-2/TRBV6-3
clone size: -
J gene: TRBJ2-2
D gene: TRBD2
CDR3 length: 17

CDR3 protein: CASSPIDQRGYQYF
CDR3 DNA: TGTGCCAGCAGTCCAATTGATCAGCGGGGCTACCAGTATTTT
V gene: TRBV28
clone size: -
J gene: TRBJ2-3
D gene: TRBD2
CDR3 length: 14

CDR3 protein: CASSLALSTEAFF
CDR3 DNA: TGTGCCAGCAGCCTTGCTTTGAGCACTGAAGCTTTCTTT
V gene: TRBV3-1/TRBV3-2
clone size: -
J gene: TRBJ1-1
D gene: -
CDR3 length: 13

CDR3 protein: CASSFSESSYNEQFF
CDR3 DNA: TGTGCCAGCAGCTTTTCGGAGAGTTCCTACAATGAGCAGTTCTTC
V gene: TRBV7-9
clone size: -
J gene: TRBJ2-1
D gene: -
CDR3 length: 15

CDR3 protein: CASSSPRSNQPQHF
CDR3 DNA: TGTGCCAGTAGTTCCCCAAGGAGCAATCAGCCCCAGCATTTT
V gene: TRBV19
clone size: -
J gene: TRBJ1-5
D gene: -
CDR3 length: 14

CDR3 protein: CASSRGYEQYF
CDR3 DNA: TGTGCCAGCAGCCGGGGCTACGAGCAGTACTTC
V gene: TRBV7-2
clone size: -
J gene: TRBJ2-7
D gene: -
CDR3 length: 11

CDR3 protein: CASSDWGARTDTQYF
CDR3 DNA: TGCGCCAGCAGTGATTGGGGGGCGAGGACAGATACGCAGTATTTT
V gene: TRBV10-2
clone size: once
J gene: TRBJ2-3
D gene: -
CDR3 length: 15

CDR3 protein: CATSDFRDRVAGELFF
CDR3 DNA: TGTGCCACCAGTGATTTCAGGGACAGGGTAGCCGGGGAGCTGTTTTTT
V gene: TRBV24-1
clone size: -
J gene: TRBJ2-2
D gene: TRBD1
CDR3 length: 16

CDR3 protein: CASSSGEAGANVLTF
CDR3 DNA: TGTGCCAGCAGTTCAGGGGAGGCTGGGGCCAACGTCCTGACTTTC
V gene: TRBV6-5
clone size: -
J gene: TRBJ2-6
D gene: -
CDR3 length: 15

CDR3 protein: CASTKGHTDTQYF
CDR3 DNA: TGTGCCAGTACCAAGGGCCACACAGATACGCAGTATTTT
V gene: TRBV19
clone size: -
J gene: TRBJ2-3
D gene: -
CDR3 length: 13

CDR3 protein: CASSLGGGPGANVLTF
CDR3 DNA: TGTGCCAGCAGCTTGGGAGGCGGGCCTGGGGCCAACGTCCTGACTTTC
V gene: TRBV7-9
clone size: -
J gene: TRBJ2-6
D gene: -
CDR3 length: 16

CDR3 protein: CASSIRGGDQPQHF
CDR3 DNA: TGTGCCAGTAGTATACGAGGTGGAGATCAGCCCCAGCATTTT
V gene: TRBV19
clone size: -
J gene: TRBJ1-5
D gene: -
CDR3 length: 14

CDR3 protein: CASSLGRRTDTQYF
CDR3 DNA: TGTGCCAGCAGCTTAGGCCGCCGTACAGATACGCAGTATTTT
V gene: TRBV13
clone size: -
J gene: TRBJ2-3
D gene: -
CDR3 length: 14

CDR3 protein: CASSLILGRNSPLHF
CDR3 DNA: TGTGCCAGCAGCTTAATTCTGGGGCGGAATTCACCCCTCCACTTT
V gene: TRBV7-2
clone size: -
J gene: TRBJ1-6
D gene: -
CDR3 length: 15

CDR3 protein: CAWTLGVGNQPQHF
CDR3 DNA: TGTGCCTGGACCCTCGGGGTGGGCAATCAGCCCCAGCATTTT
V gene: TRBV30
clone size: -
J gene: TRBJ1-5
D gene: -
CDR3 length: 14

CDR3 protein: CASSIPGSAFF
CDR3 DNA: TGTGCCAGTAGTATACCGGGCTCAGCTTTCTTT
V gene: TRBV19
clone size: -
J gene: TRBJ1-1
D gene: -
CDR3 length: 11

CDR3 protein: CASSVPPGEQYF
CDR3 DNA: TGTGCCAGCAGTGTCCCGCCGGGCGAGCAGTACTTC
V gene: TRBV27
clone size: -
J gene: TRBJ2-7
D gene: -
CDR3 length: 12

CDR3 protein: CASSPNGGAKYNEQFF
CDR3 DNA: TGTGCCAGCAGCCCCAATGGGGGGGCAAAATACAATGAGCAGTTCTTC
V gene: TRBV7-3
clone size: once
J gene: TRBJ2-1
D gene: -
CDR3 length: 16

CDR3 protein: CASSQLWGPYEQYF
CDR3 DNA: TGCGCCAGCAGCCAACTTTGGGGGCCCTACGAGCAGTACTTC
V gene: TRBV4-1
clone size: once
J gene: TRBJ2-7
D gene: -
CDR3 length: 14